This is a list of T cell receptor beta chains from one sample in a study of technical replicates of blood from several donors. Clones were sequenced by immunoSEQ multiplex PCR, and TCRdb holds only the in-frame ones, with some missing. The table lists 65,000 to 85,000 clones, approximately 97% of them singletons. Sequencing was carried out using T cells isolated from PBMCs. The receptors were sampled from a human donor in good health. Both conserved end residues are trimmed from each CDR3.

cdr3_aa v_call
ASSPRTGDNSPLH TRBV18
ASSTIQGGRGYT TRBV21-1
ASSKGGRVHMNTEAF TRBV21-1
ASSHPQAWVNTEAF TRBV11-2
ASSPDGLASYNEQF TRBV11-3
ASSPLITYEQY TRBV6-5
SVDEGELYNEQF TRBV29-1
ASSLFGQVYGYT TRBV7-9
ASSFGLAGGYEQY TRBV19
ASSPTGGANVLT TRBV7-9
ASSQVRAGVSSNEQF TRBV14
ASSPGTSDPYEQY TRBV27
ASSESWEEY TRBV2
ASSPNGRVWTEAF TRBV5-6
SVGAGQGGYGYT TRBV29-1
ASRPDRGAQY TRBV5-1
ASRSGVTEAF TRBV30
ASSWGQSFGYT TRBV5-5
ASSLVGSGRAKNEQF TRBV5-5
ASSAETGHGYT TRBV9
ASSAQGFYGYT TRBV2
ASSLQGNTEAF TRBV27
ASSFLPLQPQH TRBV11-2
ASRGAPGRNEKLF TRBV2